This TCR beta chain stems from a study of CD8 T cells in Susac syndrome. RNA in amounts of roughly 0.5 to 1 ug was reverse transcribed with random hexamers. TCRdb independently ran MiXCR on the immunoSEQ multiplex PCR reads; one entry per CDR3 protein. Seen here are about 250,000 distinct CDR3 sequences, 90% to 95% observed once, and the top ten hold around 0.072%. V lost 4 bases to trimming and J lost 0 bases, with 16 bases between them. Germline assignment: CDR1 SGHRS and CDR2 YFSETQ. The CDR3 length is 16 residues. This chain links TRBV5-1 with TRBJ1-1; tentative D call: TRBD1 (5 bases). Sequenced sample: CD4+ T cells from PBMCs. The source of this sequence is a human donor with multiple sclerosis. CDR3 in amino acids: CASSPSGGGMNTEAFF. CDR3 in DNA: TGCGCCAGCAGCCCCAGCGGGGGAGGCATGAACACTGAAGCTTTCTTT.